These T cell receptor beta chains were read from a single sample in a study of human T cells and chemical hapten exposure. TCRdb called the RACE reads again in MiXCR, with one record for every CDR3 protein. This sample has roughly 51,000 distinct CDR3 sequences; roughly 10% occur once, and the top ten carry approximately 9.9%. This sample comprised whole blood, obtained in connection with sensitization to the hapten diphenylcyclopropenone (DPC). These receptors all come from a man aged 35 to 55 with alopecia areata. Some clones in this sample may be carry-over from other donors' samples. Both conserved end residues are part of each CDR3. Fields, in order: J gene, clone size, V gene, D gene, CDR3 protein, CDR3 DNA. A D gene is named only where the DNA matches it firmly. Rows may omit the clone size; those that give it use once, few, many or a size class.

j_call: TRBJ2-3
clone_size: many
v_call: TRBV18
d_call: .
cdr3_aa: CASSPVDTQYF
cdr3_nt: TGTGCCAGCTCACCGGTAGATACGCAGTATTTT

j_call: TRBJ2-4
clone_size: many
v_call: TRBV4-3
d_call: .
cdr3_aa: CASSTTGDAKNIQYF
cdr3_nt: TGCGCCAGCAGCACAACGGGGGACGCCAAAAACATTCAGTACTTC

j_call: TRBJ2-7
clone_size: many
v_call: TRBV19
d_call: .
cdr3_aa: CASSAAPGDYYEQYF
cdr3_nt: TGTGCCAGTAGTGCCGCACCAGGGGACTACTACGAGCAGTACTTC

j_call: TRBJ2-4
clone_size: many
v_call: TRBV4-2
d_call: .
cdr3_aa: CASSQEGGRAKNIQYF
cdr3_nt: TGTGCCAGCAGCCAAGAGGGCGGGCGGGCCAAAAACATTCAGTACTTC

j_call: TRBJ1-1
clone_size: few
v_call: TRBV11-2
d_call: .
cdr3_aa: CASSLVEGSEAFF
cdr3_nt: TGTGCCAGCAGCTTAGTGGAGGGCTCTGAAGCTTTCTTT

j_call: TRBJ2-6
clone_size: many
v_call: TRBV28
d_call: .
cdr3_aa: CASSLQGDSGANVLTF
cdr3_nt: TGTGCCAGCAGTTTACAGGGTGACTCTGGGGCCAACGTCCTGACTTTC

j_call: TRBJ2-7
clone_size: many
v_call: TRBV28
d_call: TRBD2
cdr3_aa: CASLSGSSYEQYF
cdr3_nt: TGTGCCAGCCTTAGCGGGAGCTCCTACGAGCAGTACTTC

j_call: TRBJ2-2
clone_size: .
v_call: TRBV29-1
d_call: .
cdr3_aa: CSVELDPLNTGELFF
cdr3_nt: TGCAGCGTTGAGCTGGATCCCCTGAACACCGGGGAGCTGTTTTTT

j_call: TRBJ2-1
clone_size: many
v_call: TRBV9
d_call: .
cdr3_aa: CASSPRERSYNEQFF
cdr3_nt: TGTGCCAGCAGCCCACGGGAGAGGTCCTACAATGAGCAGTTCTTC

j_call: TRBJ2-5
clone_size: few
v_call: TRBV7-7
d_call: .
cdr3_aa: CASSLVTGAWETQYF
cdr3_nt: TGTGCCAGCAGCTTAGTGACGGGGGCTTGGGAGACCCAGTACTTC

j_call: TRBJ2-3
clone_size: .
v_call: TRBV24-1
d_call: TRBD1
cdr3_aa: CATSDFQGADTQYF
cdr3_nt: TGTGCCACCAGTGATTTTCAGGGGGCAGATACGCAGTATTTT

j_call: TRBJ2-7
clone_size: .
v_call: TRBV12-3/TRBV12-4
d_call: TRBD2
cdr3_aa: CASSTGLAVYEQYF
cdr3_nt: TGTGCCAGCAGTACAGGACTAGCGGTCTACGAGCAGTACTTC

j_call: TRBJ1-2
clone_size: many
v_call: TRBV29-1
d_call: TRBD1
cdr3_aa: CSVAGTGSGYTF
cdr3_nt: TGCAGCGTAGCCGGGACAGGGAGTGGCTACACCTTC

j_call: TRBJ1-6
clone_size: few
v_call: TRBV6-6
d_call: .
cdr3_aa: CASSYGLSGSPLHF
cdr3_nt: TGTGCCAGCAGTTACGGGCTTTCGGGGTCACCCCTCCACTTT

j_call: TRBJ2-4
clone_size: few
v_call: TRBV7-2
d_call: .
cdr3_aa: CASSSRERGNIQYF
cdr3_nt: TGTGCCAGCAGCTCCCGGGAGAGAGGAAACATTCAGTACTTC

j_call: TRBJ2-7
clone_size: few
v_call: TRBV4-1
d_call: TRBD1
cdr3_aa: CASSRFWDRSAYEQYF
cdr3_nt: TGCGCCAGCAGCCGCTTTTGGGACAGGAGCGCCTACGAGCAGTACTTC

j_call: TRBJ1-4
clone_size: few
v_call: TRBV20-1
d_call: TRBD1
cdr3_aa: CSAPSGQGAWSEKLFF
cdr3_nt: TGCAGTGCCCCCTCCGGACAGGGGGCTTGGAGTGAAAAACTGTTTTTT

j_call: TRBJ2-1
clone_size: .
v_call: TRBV9
d_call: .
cdr3_aa: CASSVALLGGLDNEQFF
cdr3_nt: TGTGCCAGCAGCGTCGCCCTTCTTGGGGGGTTGGACAATGAGCAGTTCTTC

j_call: TRBJ2-2
clone_size: .
v_call: TRBV7-3
d_call: TRBD1
cdr3_aa: CASSRYGTGAGELFF
cdr3_nt: TGTGCCAGCAGCCGCTACGGGACAGGGGCCGGGGAGCTGTTTTTT

j_call: TRBJ2-1
clone_size: few
v_call: TRBV28
d_call: .
cdr3_aa: CASSPVWNEQFF
cdr3_nt: TGTGCCAGCAGCCCGGTGTGGAATGAGCAGTTCTTC

j_call: TRBJ2-7
clone_size: .
v_call: TRBV5-1
d_call: TRBD2
cdr3_aa: CASSKTSGSWNEQYF
cdr3_nt: TGCGCCAGCAGCAAGACTAGCGGGTCTTGGAACGAGCAGTACTTC

j_call: TRBJ2-1
clone_size: many
v_call: TRBV11-3
d_call: TRBD2
cdr3_aa: CASSSKTSGRNEQFF
cdr3_nt: TGTGCCAGCAGCTCTAAGACTAGCGGGAGGAATGAGCAGTTCTTC

j_call: TRBJ2-5
clone_size: many
v_call: TRBV5-1
d_call: .
cdr3_aa: CASSPDRPQETQYF
cdr3_nt: TGCGCCAGCAGCCCTGACAGACCCCAAGAGACCCAGTACTTC

j_call: TRBJ1-2
clone_size: .
v_call: TRBV6-5
d_call: .
cdr3_aa: CASSYVGGGYTF
cdr3_nt: TGTGCCAGCAGTTATGTTGGCGGCGGCTACACCTTC

j_call: TRBJ2-6
clone_size: .
v_call: TRBV12-3/TRBV12-4
d_call: .
cdr3_aa: CASSPRQAHSGANVLTF
cdr3_nt: TGTGCCAGCAGTCCGCGACAGGCCCACTCTGGGGCCAACGTCCTGACTTTC

j_call: TRBJ2-1
clone_size: many
v_call: TRBV27
d_call: TRBD2
cdr3_aa: CASSLAGASYNEQFF
cdr3_nt: TGTGCCAGCAGCCTAGCGGGAGCCTCCTACAATGAGCAGTTCTTC

j_call: TRBJ2-7
clone_size: few
v_call: TRBV6-1
d_call: .
cdr3_aa: CASSEFGWGEQYF
cdr3_nt: TGTGCCAGCAGTGAATTCGGCTGGGGCGAGCAGTACTTC

j_call: TRBJ2-3
clone_size: many
v_call: TRBV6-4
d_call: TRBD2
cdr3_aa: CASSDRGGPNPDTQYF
cdr3_nt: TGTGCCAGCAGTGACCGGGGGGGACCCAACCCAGATACGCAGTATTTT

j_call: TRBJ2-5
clone_size: .
v_call: TRBV28
d_call: .
cdr3_aa: CASRGRETQYF
cdr3_nt: TGTGCCAGCAGAGGCAGAGAGACCCAGTACTTC

j_call: TRBJ2-1
clone_size: few
v_call: TRBV20-1
d_call: TRBD2
cdr3_aa: CSARDLVTSPDEQFF
cdr3_nt: TGCAGTGCTAGAGACTTAGTGACTAGCCCCGATGAGCAGTTCTTC